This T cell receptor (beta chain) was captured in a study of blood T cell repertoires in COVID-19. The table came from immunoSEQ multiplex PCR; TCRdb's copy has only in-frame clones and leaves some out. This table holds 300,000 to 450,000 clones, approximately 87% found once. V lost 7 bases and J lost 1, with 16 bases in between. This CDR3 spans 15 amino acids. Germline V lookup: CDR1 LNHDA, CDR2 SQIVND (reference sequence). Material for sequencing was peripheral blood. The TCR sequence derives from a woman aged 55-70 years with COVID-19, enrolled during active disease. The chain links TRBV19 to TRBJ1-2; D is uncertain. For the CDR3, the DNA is TGTGCCAGTACCCGCCCGACGAGCGATAACTATGGCTACACCTTC. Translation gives CASTRPTSDNYGYTF.